Sequencing of this T cell receptor beta chain was carried out in a study of CD4 T cells in relation to SARS-CoV-2 and coronaviruses. Study-wide findings and caveats: Each donor contributed either pre-pandemic or post-infection samples, not both.

Sequencing was performed with immunoSEQ multiplex PCR; in TCRdb, only in-frame clones are kept and a portion is missing. This table holds about 60,000 clones, around 93% found once. For this clone: What it binds is unknown.

Unexposed donor CD4+ T cells date from about 2011-2019, before the COVID-19 pandemic. Specimen: naive CD4+ T cells from PBMCs. As for subset: naive CD4+ T cells isolated by negative enrichment. The sequence was collected from a human donor in good health.

Here the CDR3 DNA reads TGCGCCAGCAGCTTGGCTCCAGGGGGCATTGAAAAACTGTTTTTT. It is translated as CASSLAPGGIEKLFF. The rearrangement links TRBV5-1 to TRBJ1-4; the match to TRBD1 covers 8 bases. The CDR3 contains 15 residues. V shed 0 bases, J shed 7 bases, and the junction held 5 bases outside the gene matches. Germline loops: CDR1 SGHRS, CDR2 YFSETQ.